Sequencing of this T cell receptor (beta chain) was carried out in a study of CXCR3-negative and CXCR3-positive naive CD8 T cells. In germline, CDR1 is DFQATT, CDR2 SNEGSKA (reference sequence). CDR3 length: 15 residues. Study observations and caveats: Naive cells that were CXCR3-positive had more hydrophobic TRB CDR3s (compared with CXCR3-negative naive cells). Surface CD5 was comparable between naive subsets; TCR strength was inferred from TRB CDR3 properties. The level of CXCR3 expression partially decreased after cryopreservation; the majority of assays used fresh PBMCs. Both naive subsets, CXCR3-negative and CXCR3-positive, displayed similar TRBV-TRBJ usage, unlike memory cells.

The TRB libraries of cDNA were built by UMI-labeled 5' RACE. TCRdb re-called the 5' RACE reads and shows each CDR3 protein once, DNA omitted. The table lists about 63,000 distinct CDR3 sequences, with 4% to 5.5% in the top ten. In the case of this clonotype: Its specificity is not known.

Cells that were CD45RO-CCR7+CD27+CD95- constituted naive CD8+ T cells. Specimen: naive CXCR3+ CD8+ T cells from blood. The subset here: CD45RO-CCR7+CD27+CD95- naive CD8+ T cells expressing CXCR3 (TNR3+). The source is a human donor in good health. Some clones in this sample may be carry-over from other donors' samples. This chain links TRBV20-1 with TRBJ2-1; the D call from TCRdb, TRBD2, cannot be confirmed without DNA. CDR3 residues: CSATRLAGGVYEQFF.